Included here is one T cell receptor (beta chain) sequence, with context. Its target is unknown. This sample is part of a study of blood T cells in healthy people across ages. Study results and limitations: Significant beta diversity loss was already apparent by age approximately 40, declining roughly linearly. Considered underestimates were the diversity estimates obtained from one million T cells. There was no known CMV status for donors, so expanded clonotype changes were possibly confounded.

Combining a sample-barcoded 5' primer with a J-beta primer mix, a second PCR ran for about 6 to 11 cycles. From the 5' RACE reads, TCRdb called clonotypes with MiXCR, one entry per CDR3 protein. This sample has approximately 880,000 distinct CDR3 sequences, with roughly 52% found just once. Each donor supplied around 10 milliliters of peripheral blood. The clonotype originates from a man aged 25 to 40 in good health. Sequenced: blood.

This chain's CDR3 is CASSPSLLNQPQHF. CDR3 nucleotides: TGTGCCAGCAGCCCAAGTCTCCTCAACCAGCCCCAGCATTTT. The chain has TRBV7-2 and TRBJ1-5; no clear D gene. CDR3 length: 14 amino acids. The V and J ends lost 5 bases and 7 bases respectively, with 15 bases between them. The germline V gene encodes CDR1 SGHTA and CDR2 FQGNSA.